This T cell receptor beta chain stems from a study of CD8 T cells in Susac syndrome. Germline V lookup: CDR1 LNHDA, CDR2 SQIVND (reference sequence). Deletions cut 9 bases from V and 3 bases from J, with 15 bases between. The CDR3 spans 13 residues. Relapsing-remitting disease, either stable or active, was present in the multiple sclerosis controls, who were treatment-naive patients. It was negative isolation that provided the CD8+ and CD4+ T cells, whereas TEMRA cells were enriched by FACS. A quantity of 0.5 to 1 ug RNA underwent reverse transcription using random hexamers. The CDR3 of TCR beta was amplified by immunoSEQ multiplex PCR across 54 Vbeta and 13 Jbeta. MiXCR, run by TCRdb on the immunoSEQ multiplex PCR reads, gives a single entry per CDR3 protein. Of about 160,000 distinct CDR3 sequences listed, around 94% are singletons.

V is TRBV19 and J is TRBJ2-7; no clear D gene. This TCR was sampled from a human donor with multiple sclerosis. Sequenced: CD4+ T cells from PBMCs. The CDR3 here is CASQKGKSYEQYF. For the CDR3, the DNA is TGTGCCAGCCAAAAAGGCAAAAGCTACGAGCAGTACTTC.